Below, 6 T cell receptor beta chains from the same sample are listed, as sequenced in a study of cytomegalovirus exposure and HLA in healthy donors. Clones were sequenced by immunoSEQ multiplex PCR, and TCRdb holds only the in-frame ones, with some missing. Of around 180,000 clones in the sample, roughly 80% are singletons; the top ten hold more than 6.5%. Sequenced material: PBMCs. These receptors came from a man aged 18 to 29 in good health and CMV-seropositive.

The genes are TRBV28 and TRBJ1-5; perhaps TRBD1 as D (6 bases). From germline, CDR1 is MDHEN and CDR2 SYDVKM. There are 14 residues in the CDR3. V was trimmed by 6 bases and J by 8 bases, leaving 17 bases between them. CDR3 sequence: CASRDSGGLEPQHF. Written as DNA, the CDR3 is TGTGCCAGCAGGGACTCCGGGGGGCTAGAGCCCCAGCATTTT.

The rearrangement links TRBV10-3 to TRBJ2-7; 12 bases line up with TRBD2. Trimming at V came to 3 bases and at J to 7 bases, leaving 7 bases not matched to a gene. The CDR3 length is 15 residues. CDR1 and CDR2 from the germline V gene are ENHRY and SYGVKD. CDR3 loop: CAISDIGLAGWEQYF. In nucleotides, the CDR3 is TGTGCCATCAGTGATATTGGACTAGCGGGATGGGAGCAGTACTTC.

This chain links TRBV27 with TRBJ1-1; D perhaps matches TRBD1 (6 bases). CDR3 length equals 15 residues. Trimming cost V 2 bases and J 4 bases, with 14 bases left between them. Germline CDR1 MNHEY, CDR2 SMNVEV (reference sequence). The CDR3 DNA is TGTGCCAGCAGTTTAAGTAAAGGGGGGGCCACTGAAGCTTTCTTT. This sequence encodes CASSLSKGGATEAFF.

The chain couples TRBV7-2 to TRBJ1-5; TRBD1 matches at 7 bases. CDR1 and CDR2 from the germline V gene are SGHTA and FQGNSA. CDR3 length: 14 amino acids. Losses at the gene ends were 3 bases for V and 4 bases for J; bases not matched to a gene: 3. The DNA for the CDR3 is TGTGCCAGCAGCTTGGCAGGGGGTAATCAGCCCCAGCATTTT. Amino acid sequence: CASSLAGGNQPQHF.

CDR3 sequence reads: CASSLPKQGSIEQFF. CDR3 coding DNA: TGTGCCAGCAGCTTACCCAAACAGGGGTCTATTGAGCAGTTCTTC. This chain uses TRBV13 with TRBJ2-1; 7 bases are a match to TRBD1. With 2 bases clipped from V and 9 bases from J, the junction kept 10 bases outside the gene matches. This CDR3 comprises 15 residues. Germline-derived CDR1 and CDR2 are PRHDT and FYEKMQ (reference sequence).

CDR3 sequence (DNA): TGTGCCAGCAGCTTGCCACAGGGGTATGGCTACACCTTC. The encoded protein is CASSLPQGYGYTF. This chain uses TRBV5-6 with TRBJ1-2; TRBD1 agrees at 7 bases. CDR3 length: 13 amino acids. The junction had 2 bases not matched to a gene; V was cut back by 1 base and J by 5 bases. Germline CDR1 is SGHDT and CDR2 is YYEEEE.